The next 10 T cell receptor beta chains were all read from a single sample in a study of PD-1 blockade in classical Hodgkin lymphoma. Autologous stem cell transplantation was followed by relapse in every patient, and brentuximab vedotin exposure varied. Assay used: immunoSEQ multiplex PCR; TCRdb lists only in-frame clones, some missing. The data contain roughly 92,000 clones, approximately 92% of them singletons. This material consisted of peripheral blood mononuclear cells (PBMCs), taken at baseline. These receptors originate from a human donor with classical Hodgkin lymphoma.

The chain joins TRBV27 to TRBJ1-2, with 9 positions matching TRBD1. The CDR3 has 15 amino acids. Per germline, CDR1 MNHEY and CDR2 SMNVEV (reference sequence). With V trimmed by 6 bases and J by 3 bases, 8 bases remained unmatched. CDR3 sequence reads: CASSRVTGGHYGYTF. In DNA form, the CDR3 reads TGTGCCAGCAGCCGAGTAACAGGGGGCCACTATGGCTACACCTTC.

The V call is TRBV18, the J call TRBJ1-1, with 7 nucleotides matching TRBD1. V shed 9 bases and J 6 bases; nucleotides not matched to a gene: 7. Germline V lookup: CDR1 KGHSH, CDR2 LQKENI. This CDR3 has 12 amino acids. CDR3 DNA sequence: TGTGCCAGTAGACAGGGTGGCCCTGAAGCTTTCTTT. This encodes CASRQGGPEAFF.

The chain carries TRBV30 and TRBJ2-1, with 7 bases aligning to TRBD2. CDR3 length equals 15 residues. Germline V gene data show CDR1 as GTSNPN and CDR2 as SVGIG (reference sequence). CDR3: CVMEKESGAYNEQFF. CDR3 bases: TGTGTTATGGAGAAAGAAAGCGGGGCCTACAATGAGCAGTTCTTC. The entire variable domain, with the rest obtained from reference TRBV30 and TRBJ2-1, is as follows: SQTIHQWPATLVQPVGSPLSLECTVEGTSNPNLYWYRQAAGRGLQLLFYSVGIGQISSEVPQNLSASRPQDRQFILSSKKLLLSDSGFYLCVMEKESGAYNEQFFGPGTRLTVL.

This sequence joins TRBV6-6 and TRBJ2-7; 9 bases are a match to TRBD2. V lost 2 bases, J lost 6 bases, and 11 bases stayed unmatched. The CDR3 is 16 residues long. Looked up from germline, CDR1 is MNHNY and CDR2 is SVGAGI (reference sequence). CDR3 coding DNA: TGTGCCAGCAGTTACGGTCCGGGGAGTAGCGGGAGCGAGCAGTACTTC. It specifies CASSYGPGSSGSEQYF.

This sequence joins TRBV7-9 and TRBJ2-1, with 9 bases identical to TRBD1. CDR3 length: 19 amino acids. CDR1 and CDR2 from the germline V gene are SEHNR and FQNEAQ (reference sequence). Trimming removed 2 bases from V and 9 bases from J; junction bases left unmatched: 20. In nucleotides, the CDR3 is TGTGCCAGCAGCTTACTGGGACAGGGTATGCGAGTAAGTAACATTGAGCAGTTCTTC. This encodes CASSLLGQGMRVSNIEQFF.

This clone was seen a single time. This chain connects TRBV6-1 to TRBJ2-7; possible D gene TRBD2, 5 bases. CDR1 is MNHNS, CDR2 SASEGT, per germline. The CDR3 spans 13 residues. V was pared by 5 bases and J by 6 bases, with 14 bases between. The CDR3 nucleotides read TGTGCCAGCAGTCCCCGGGGTGGCGGCGAGCAGTACTTC. Its translation: CASSPRGGGEQYF.

The V gene is TRBV27, the J gene TRBJ2-3; maybe TRBD1 (5 bases). The germline gives CDR1 MNHEY, CDR2 SMNVEV (reference sequence). V lost 6 bases to trimming and J lost 7 bases, with 11 bases between them. The CDR3 spans 12 residues. The CDR3 sequence: CASRSGWNTQYF. DNA for the CDR3: TGTGCCAGCAGATCAGGGTGGAATACGCAGTATTTT.

J is TRBJ2-4 and V is TRBV27, with a tentative D call TRBD1 (5 bases). The CDR3 spans 13 residues. Germline V lookup: CDR1 MNHEY, CDR2 SMNVEV (reference sequence). Trimming removed 6 bases at V and 6 bases at J, with 12 bases between. In DNA, the CDR3 is TGTGCCAGCAGCCCAGGGATACTAAACATTCAGTACTTC. This codes for CASSPGILNIQYF.

The J gene is TRBJ1-1, the V gene TRBV27; maybe TRBD1 (5 bases). V lost 3 bases to trimming and J lost 1 base, with 15 bases between them. Germline-derived CDR1 and CDR2 are MNHEY and SMNVEV (reference sequence). This CDR3 has 16 amino acids. CDR3 amino acids: CASSLARWDPNTEAFF. DNA for the CDR3: TGTGCCAGCAGTTTGGCAAGGTGGGACCCGAACACTGAAGCTTTCTTT.

The V and J genes are TRBV6-6 and TRBJ2-2, with D possibly being TRBD2 (5 bases). This CDR3 contains 15 residues. Germline lookup yields CDR1 MNHNY and CDR2 SVGAGI (reference sequence). V was shortened by 5 bases and J by 6 bases, with 16 bases between the two germline ends. As DNA, the CDR3 is TGTGCCAGCAGTCACCGGGATTTAGGTCCCGGGGAGCTGTTTTTT. Amino acid sequence: CASSHRDLGPGELFF.